A single T cell receptor (beta chain) is shown here with its context. This entry comes from a study of OX40 agonist ivuxolimab in advanced cancers. Only in-frame clones appear in the TCRdb table, and some are missing; sequencing was by immunoSEQ multiplex PCR. The data contain under 75,000 clones, nearly 95% of them singletons. This CDR3 spans 14 amino acids. Trimming removed 5 bases from V and 9 bases from J; junction bases left unmatched: 9. CDR1 and CDR2 from the germline V gene are LNHDA and SQIVND (reference sequence). The chain carries TRBV19 and TRBJ2-1; 8 bases map to TRBD1. The material was CD4+ or CD8+ T cells sorted from blood, obtained in a trial of the OX40 agonist ivuxolimab. The sequence came from an adult with an advanced solid tumor such as melanoma, head and neck, liver or kidney cancer. CDR3 loop: CASSWQGAAGEQFF. The CDR3 nucleotides read TGTGCCAGTAGTTGGCAGGGGGCGGCGGGTGAGCAGTTCTTC.